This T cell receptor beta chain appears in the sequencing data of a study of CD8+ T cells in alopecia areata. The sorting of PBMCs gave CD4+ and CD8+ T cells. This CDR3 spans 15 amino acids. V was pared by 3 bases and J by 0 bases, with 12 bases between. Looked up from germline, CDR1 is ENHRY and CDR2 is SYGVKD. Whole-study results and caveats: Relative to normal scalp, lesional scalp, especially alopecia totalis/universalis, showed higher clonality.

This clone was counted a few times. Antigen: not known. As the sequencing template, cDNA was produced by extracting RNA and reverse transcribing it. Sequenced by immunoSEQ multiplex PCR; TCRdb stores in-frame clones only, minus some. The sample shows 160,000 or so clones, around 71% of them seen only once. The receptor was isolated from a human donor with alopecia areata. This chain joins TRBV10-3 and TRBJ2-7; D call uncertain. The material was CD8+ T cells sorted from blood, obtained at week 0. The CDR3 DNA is TGTGCCATCAGTGAATCTCCCGGCCACTCCTACGAGCAGTACTTC. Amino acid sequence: CAISESPGHSYEQYF.